The clone carrying this T cell receptor beta chain was recorded a few times. Hyperthyroidism patients had new diagnoses, durations under 2 months, and ages of 18 to 65. This sample was taken from a study of Graves' ophthalmopathy and Graves' hyperthyroidism. For repertoire sequencing, the TCR beta CDR3 regions were amplified from RNA transcripts. RT-PCR was first run with HTBI primers, then multiplex PCR in a second round. TCRdb used MiXCR to reprocess the multiplex PCR reads, holding one entry per CDR3 protein. The table lists about 620,000 distinct CDR3 sequences, 22% of them singletons. This clonotype was sampled from a woman aged 18-35 years with stable Graves' hyperthyroidism. Some clones in this sample may be carry-over from other donors' samples. Material: peripheral blood.

In nucleotides, the CDR3 is TGTGCCAGCAGTGATCCCGGGACTCCCTACAATGAGCAGTTCTTC. Translated: CASSDPGTPYNEQFF. The chain is built from TRBV25-1 and TRBJ2-1, with a tentative D call TRBD2 (6 bases). CDR3 length: 15 amino acids. CDR1 and CDR2 from the germline V gene are MGHDK and SYGVNS. Trimming took off 3 bases at V and 2 bases at J, with 11 bases between the two ends.